Below, one TCR beta chain is given with its context. Its antigen is unidentified. The data stem from a study of cytomegalovirus exposure and HLA in healthy donors. Study-level results: Altogether, 164 TCR beta chains were recorded as cytomegalovirus-associated. Both high specificity and high sensitivity reportedly marked the classifier's diagnosis of cytomegalovirus status.

Assay: immunoSEQ multiplex PCR; the TCRdb copy retains only in-frame clones and omits some. The sample carries under 200,000 clones, approximately 78% recorded once. This clonotype was obtained from a woman in her twenties or thirties in good health and CMV-seronegative. The sample taken for sequencing was PBMCs.

This chain's CDR3 is CSVKRRDRTYEQYF. The CDR3 DNA reads TGCAGCGTTAAGCGGCGGGATCGAACCTACGAGCAGTACTTC. V usage is TRBV29-1 and J usage is TRBJ2-7; tentative D call: TRBD2 (6 bases). CDR1 is SQVTM and CDR2 is ANQGSEA in the germline V gene. V was pared by 5 bases and J by 2 bases, with 16 bases between. This CDR3 is 14 amino acids long.